Below, 3 T cell receptor beta chains from the same sample are listed, as sequenced in a study of blood T cell repertoires in COVID-19 (dated by TCRdb to 2018 to 2021). Library creation used the immunoSEQ multiplex PCR assay. The table was pulled from immuneACCESS by TCRdb, which kept in-frame rearrangements only. Such tables lose some clones; where checked, under half of the loss comes from unresolved V genes, and the rest has no known cause. The sample includes approximately 500,000 clones, with roughly 89% observed a single time. The top ten constitute less than 9.5% of the sample. Sequenced: peripheral blood. Receptor source: a woman aged 45-65 years with COVID-19, enrolled during active disease.

J is TRBJ1-1 and V is TRBV29-1; D gene unclear. V shed 5 bases and J shed 0 bases, with 16 bases lying between them. Germline V CDR1 and CDR2: SQVTM, ANQGSEA. The CDR3 is 15 amino acids. Written as DNA, the CDR3 is TGCAGCGTTCTAACGGCCGGGTCCATGAACACTGAAGCTTTCTTT. This gives the protein CSVLTAGSMNTEAFF.

The rearrangement links TRBV2 to TRBJ2-1; 8 bases match TRBD1. Per the germline V gene, CDR1 is SNHLY and CDR2 is FYNNEI. This CDR3 has 15 amino acids. With V trimmed by 4 bases and J by 7 bases, 9 bases remained unmatched. The CDR3 nucleotides read TGTGCCAGCAGTGGGAGGACAGGGCGCTCGAATGAGCAGTTCTTC. Protein: CASSGRTGRSNEQFF.

V gene TRBV2 combines with J gene TRBJ1-6; TRBD1 agrees at 7 bases. CDR1 is SNHLY and CDR2 is FYNNEI in the germline V gene. The length of the CDR3 is 14 residues. The V gene end was trimmed by 11 bases and the J gene end by 7 bases; junction bases not matched to a gene: 11. DNA for the CDR3: TGTGCCTCCGCGATGGGGACAGCGAATTCACCCCTCCACTTT. Encoded protein: CASAMGTANSPLHF.